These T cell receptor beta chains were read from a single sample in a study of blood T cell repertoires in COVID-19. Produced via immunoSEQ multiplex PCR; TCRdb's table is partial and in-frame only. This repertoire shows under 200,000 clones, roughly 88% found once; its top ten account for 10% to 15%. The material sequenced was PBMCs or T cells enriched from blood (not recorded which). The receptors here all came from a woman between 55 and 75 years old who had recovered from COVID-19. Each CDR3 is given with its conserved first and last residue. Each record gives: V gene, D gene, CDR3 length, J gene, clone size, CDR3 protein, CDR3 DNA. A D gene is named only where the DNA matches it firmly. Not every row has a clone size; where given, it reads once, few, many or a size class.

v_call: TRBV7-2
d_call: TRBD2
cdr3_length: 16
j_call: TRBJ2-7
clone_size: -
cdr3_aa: CASSSVPSGGGGEQYF
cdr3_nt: TGTGCCAGCAGCTCCGTCCCTAGCGGGGGGGGCGGTGAGCAGTACTTC

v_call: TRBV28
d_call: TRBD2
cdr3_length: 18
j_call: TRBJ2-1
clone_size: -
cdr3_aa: CASSSLFGRDSSYNEQFF
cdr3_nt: TGTGCCAGCAGTTCTTTATTTGGGAGGGATAGCTCCTACAATGAGCAGTTCTTC

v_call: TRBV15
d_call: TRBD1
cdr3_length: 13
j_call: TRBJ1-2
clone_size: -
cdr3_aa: CATSSNRGYGYTF
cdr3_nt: TGTGCCACCAGCAGTAACAGGGGCTATGGCTACACCTTC

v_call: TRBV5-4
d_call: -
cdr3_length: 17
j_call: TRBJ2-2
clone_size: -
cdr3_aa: CASSSLGASANTGELFF
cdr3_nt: TGTGCCAGCAGCTCCCTCGGGGCTAGCGCGAACACCGGGGAGCTGTTTTTT

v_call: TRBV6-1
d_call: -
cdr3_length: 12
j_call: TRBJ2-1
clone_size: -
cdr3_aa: CASSEKGYEQFF
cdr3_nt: TGTGCCAGCAGTGAAAAGGGGTATGAGCAGTTCTTC

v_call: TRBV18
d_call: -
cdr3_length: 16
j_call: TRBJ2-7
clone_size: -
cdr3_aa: CASSPPNRVSSYEQYF
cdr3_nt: TGTGCCAGCTCACCACCGAACAGGGTGAGCTCCTACGAGCAGTACTTC

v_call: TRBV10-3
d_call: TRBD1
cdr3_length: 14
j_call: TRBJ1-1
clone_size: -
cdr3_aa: CAISDTPGGTEAFF
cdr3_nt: TGTGCCATCAGTGATACACCAGGGGGCACTGAAGCTTTCTTT

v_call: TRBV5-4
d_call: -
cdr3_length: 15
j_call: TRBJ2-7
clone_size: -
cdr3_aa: CASSPRSEGPYEQYF
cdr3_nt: TGTGCCAGCAGCCCCCGCTCGGAGGGGCCCTACGAGCAGTACTTC

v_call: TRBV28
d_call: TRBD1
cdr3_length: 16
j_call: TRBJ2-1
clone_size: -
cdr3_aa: CASSLDLDRVYNEQFF
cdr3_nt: TGTGCCAGCAGTTTAGATTTAGACAGGGTCTACAATGAGCAGTTCTTC

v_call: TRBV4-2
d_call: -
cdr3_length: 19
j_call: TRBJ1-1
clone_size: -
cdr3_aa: CASSPDLDLLGVANTEAFF
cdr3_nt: TGTGCCAGCAGCCCCGATCTTGACCTATTGGGAGTCGCAAACACTGAAGCTTTCTTT

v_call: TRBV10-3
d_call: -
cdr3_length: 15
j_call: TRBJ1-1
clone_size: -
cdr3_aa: CAISESWGTRAEAFF
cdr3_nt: TGTGCCATCAGTGAGTCGTGGGGGACAAGGGCTGAAGCTTTCTTT

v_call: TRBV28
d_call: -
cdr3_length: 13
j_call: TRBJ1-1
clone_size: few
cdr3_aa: CASSSISDGEAFF
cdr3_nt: TGTGCCAGCAGTTCTATTAGCGACGGTGAAGCTTTCTTT

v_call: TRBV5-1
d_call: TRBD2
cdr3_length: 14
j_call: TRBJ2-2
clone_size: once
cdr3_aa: CASSLGRELGELFF
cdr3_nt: TGCGCCAGCAGCTTGGGGCGGGAGCTCGGGGAGCTGTTTTTT

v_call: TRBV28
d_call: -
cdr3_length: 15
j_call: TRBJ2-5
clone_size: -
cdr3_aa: CASSFLGQPKETQYF
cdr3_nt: TGTGCCAGCAGTTTTCTGGGACAACCTAAAGAGACCCAGTACTTC

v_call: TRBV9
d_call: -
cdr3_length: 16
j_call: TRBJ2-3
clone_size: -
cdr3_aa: CASSVTQPSGTDTQYF
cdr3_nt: TGTGCCAGCAGCGTAACCCAACCCTCGGGCACAGATACGCAGTATTTT

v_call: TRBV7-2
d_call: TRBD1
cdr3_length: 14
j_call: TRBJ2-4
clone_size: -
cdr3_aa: CASTPRDRGNIQYF
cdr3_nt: TGTGCCAGCACCCCCCGGGACAGGGGGAACATTCAGTACTTC

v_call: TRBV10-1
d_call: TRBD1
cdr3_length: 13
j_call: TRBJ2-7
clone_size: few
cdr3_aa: CASSEGQGSEQYF
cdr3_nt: TGCGCCAGCAGTGAGGGACAGGGTTCCGAGCAGTACTTC

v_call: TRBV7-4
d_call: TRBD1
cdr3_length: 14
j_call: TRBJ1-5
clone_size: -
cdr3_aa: CASSLAQGEQPQHF
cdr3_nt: TGTGCCAGCAGCTTAGCACAGGGGGAGCAGCCCCAGCATTTT

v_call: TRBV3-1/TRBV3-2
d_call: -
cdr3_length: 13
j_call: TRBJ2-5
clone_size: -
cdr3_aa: CASSQERLETQYF
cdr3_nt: TGTGCCAGCAGCCAAGAGCGGTTAGAGACCCAGTACTTC

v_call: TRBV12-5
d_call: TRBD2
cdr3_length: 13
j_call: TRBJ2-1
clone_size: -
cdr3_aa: CASGSPGLADQFF
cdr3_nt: TGTGCTAGTGGTTCACCTGGACTAGCGGATCAGTTCTTC

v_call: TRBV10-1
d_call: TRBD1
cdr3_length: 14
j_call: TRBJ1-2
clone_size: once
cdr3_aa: CASSPGTGIYGYTF
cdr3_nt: TGCGCCAGCAGTCCCGGGACAGGGATCTATGGCTACACCTTC

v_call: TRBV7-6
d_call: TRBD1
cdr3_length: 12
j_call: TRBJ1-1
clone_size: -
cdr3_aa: CASSPEQGKAFF
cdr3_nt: TGTGCCAGCAGCCCGGAACAGGGGAAAGCTTTCTTT

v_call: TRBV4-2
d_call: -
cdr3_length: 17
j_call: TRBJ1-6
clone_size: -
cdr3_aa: CASSPDMTRGYNSPLHF
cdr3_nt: TGTGCCAGCAGCCCGGACATGACCCGAGGCTATAATTCACCCCTCCACTTT

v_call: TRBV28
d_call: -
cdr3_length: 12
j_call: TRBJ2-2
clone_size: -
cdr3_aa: CASSTLAGELFF
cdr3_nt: TGTGCCAGCAGTACCTTAGCCGGGGAGCTGTTTTTT

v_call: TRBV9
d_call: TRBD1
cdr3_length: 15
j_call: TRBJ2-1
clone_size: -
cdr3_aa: CASSVGGQSYNEQFF
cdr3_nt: TGTGCCAGCAGCGTAGGGGGACAGTCCTACAATGAGCAGTTCTTC

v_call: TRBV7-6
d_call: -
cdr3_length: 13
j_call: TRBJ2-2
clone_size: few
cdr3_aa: CASSHSATGELFF
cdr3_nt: TGTGCCAGCAGCCATAGCGCCACCGGGGAGCTGTTTTTT

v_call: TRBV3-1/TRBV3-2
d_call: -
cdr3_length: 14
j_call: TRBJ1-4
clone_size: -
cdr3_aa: CASSDSATNEKLFF
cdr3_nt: TGTGCCAGCTCGGACAGTGCAACTAATGAAAAACTGTTTTTT

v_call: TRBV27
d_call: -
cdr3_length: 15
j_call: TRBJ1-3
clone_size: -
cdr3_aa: CASSPRRDSGNTIYF
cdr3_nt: TGTGCCAGCAGTCCAAGGAGGGACTCTGGAAACACCATATATTTT

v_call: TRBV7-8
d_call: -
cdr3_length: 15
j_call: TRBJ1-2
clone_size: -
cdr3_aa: CASSPRFTGSRGYTF
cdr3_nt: TGTGCCAGCAGCCCACGGTTCACGGGGTCCCGAGGCTACACCTTC

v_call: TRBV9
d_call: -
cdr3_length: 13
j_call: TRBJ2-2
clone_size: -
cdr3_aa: CASSVVDPGELFF
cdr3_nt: TGTGCCAGCAGCGTAGTAGATCCCGGGGAGCTGTTTTTT

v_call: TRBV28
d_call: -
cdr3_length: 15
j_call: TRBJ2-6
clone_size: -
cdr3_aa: CASSRGGTGANVLTF
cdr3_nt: TGTGCCAGCAGCCGAGGGGGAACTGGGGCCAACGTCCTGACTTTC

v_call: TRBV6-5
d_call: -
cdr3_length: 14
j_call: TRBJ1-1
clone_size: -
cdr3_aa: CASSFRQQNTEAFF
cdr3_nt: TGTGCCAGCAGTTTCCGACAGCAGAACACTGAAGCTTTCTTT

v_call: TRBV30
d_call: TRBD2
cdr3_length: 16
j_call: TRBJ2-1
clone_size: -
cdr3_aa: CAWSPGLAGGYNEQFF
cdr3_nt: TGTGCCTGGAGTCCGGGACTAGCGGGGGGCTACAATGAGCAGTTCTTC

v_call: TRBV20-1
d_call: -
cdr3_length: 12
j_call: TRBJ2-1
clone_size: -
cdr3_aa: CSASSGYNEQFF
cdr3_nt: TGCAGTGCTAGTAGCGGCTACAATGAGCAGTTCTTC

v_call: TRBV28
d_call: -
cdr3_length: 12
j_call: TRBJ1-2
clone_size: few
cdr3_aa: CASRRLNYGYTF
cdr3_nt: TGTGCCAGTAGGAGACTTAACTATGGCTACACCTTC

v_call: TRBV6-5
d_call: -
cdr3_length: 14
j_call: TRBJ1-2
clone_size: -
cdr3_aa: CASKETEFLYGYTF
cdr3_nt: TGTGCCAGCAAGGAAACAGAGTTTCTCTATGGCTACACCTTC

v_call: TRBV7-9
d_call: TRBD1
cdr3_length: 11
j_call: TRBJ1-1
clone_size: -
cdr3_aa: CAGQGVTEAFF
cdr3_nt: TGTGCCGGACAGGGTGTCACTGAAGCTTTCTTT

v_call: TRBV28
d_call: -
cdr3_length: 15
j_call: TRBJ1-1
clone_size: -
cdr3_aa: CASSPTGLWSTEAFF
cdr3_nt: TGTGCCAGCAGTCCCACAGGGCTCTGGAGCACTGAAGCTTTCTTT